This T cell receptor (beta chain) was obtained from a study of shared clonotypes between healthy human individuals. Sequenced by immunoSEQ multiplex PCR; TCRdb stores in-frame clones only, minus some. Of 750,000 to 1,000,000 clones in the sample, roughly 92% were seen once. Naive CD8 cells, CD45RO-negative and positively selected for CCR7, excluded terminally differentiated effector memory CD45RA+ cells. Germline-derived CDR1 and CDR2 are SGHVS and FQNEAQ. V was cut by 1 base and J by 8 bases, with 15 bases left in between. This CDR3 has 15 residues. The sequence was collected from a man in his thirties or forties in good health. The sample consisted of naive CD8+ T cells sorted from blood. The chain has TRBV7-8 and TRBJ1-5, with D perhaps matching TRBD1 (5 bases). This chain's CDR3 is CASSLGDGSREPQHF. In DNA form, the CDR3 reads TGTGCCAGCAGCTTAGGGGACGGGAGCAGGGAGCCCCAGCATTTT.